This passage covers 24 T cell receptor beta chains from one sample sequenced in a study of T cell responses to AZD1222 COVID-19 vaccine. Using immunoSEQ multiplex PCR, the repertoire was profiled, and TCRdb retains in-frame clones only, with some absent. This table holds around 100,000 clones, roughly 86% found once. The source was peripheral blood, collected on day 0 of MenACWY control vaccination. The receptors shown here come from an adult in good health.

The rearrangement links TRBV4-3 to TRBJ1-6, with no clear D. CDR1 is LGHNA, CDR2 YSLEER, per germline. There are 14 residues in the CDR3. Between the trimmed V and J ends, which lost 1 base and 7 bases, there was a span of 8 bases. The CDR3 loop is CASSQGAENSPLHF. The CDR3 DNA follows: TGCGCCAGCAGCCAAGGGGCAGAGAATTCACCCCTCCACTTT.

This clone was counted a single time. The chain uses TRBV6-5 and TRBJ2-7; 9 nucleotides agree with TRBD1. The CDR3 is 14 residues long. Trimming removed 5 bases from V and 6 bases from J; junction bases left unmatched: 8. The germline gives CDR1 MNHEY, CDR2 SVGAGI. This CDR3 reads CASSPGQGSGEQYF. In DNA form, the CDR3 reads TGTGCCAGCAGTCCGGGACAGGGAAGTGGCGAGCAGTACTTC.

The chain employs TRBV7-8 and TRBJ2-7, with 10 bases fitting TRBD1. The V segment lost 5 bases and the J segment 1 base; nucleotides outside the gene matches: 11. This CDR3 is built from 17 residues. Germline CDR1 reads SGHVS; CDR2 reads FQNEAQ. CDR3 sequence: CASSGDRGPQTSYEQYF. DNA for the CDR3: TGTGCCAGCAGCGGGGACAGGGGTCCCCAAACTTCCTACGAGCAGTACTTC.

The chain joins TRBV6-2 or TRBV6-3 to TRBJ2-7; TRBD2 matches at 7 bases. J gave up 4 bases and V 2 bases, and 5 bases lay outside the gene matches. The CDR3 is made up of 14 amino acids. Germline-derived CDR1 and CDR2 are MNHEY and SVGEGT. The CDR3: CASSYEVGGYEQYF. CDR3 sequence (DNA): TGTGCCAGCAGTTACGAAGTGGGGGGGTACGAGCAGTACTTC.

The chain carries TRBV18 and TRBJ1-2, with D tentatively TRBD1 (5 bases). There are 18 residues in the CDR3. Germline V gene sequence: CDR1 KGHSH, CDR2 LQKENI. With 3 bases removed from V and 5 bases from J, the gap between germline ends came to 25 bases. The CDR3 DNA is TGTGCCAGCTCACCGGCAGTCAGTAGGAGGGGAGGAAGGTATGGCTACACCTTC. It codes for CASSPAVSRRGGRYGYTF. Together with reference TRBV18 and TRBJ1-2, the CDR3 gives the full variable domain: NAGVMQNPRHLVRRRGQEARLRCSPMKGHSHVYWYRQLPEEGLKFMVYLQKENIIDESGMPKERFSAEFPKEGPSILRIQQVVRGDSAAYFCASSPAVSRRGGRYGYTFGSGTRLTVV.

The rearrangement uses TRBV6-5 and TRBJ2-3; D unresolved. From germline, CDR1 is MNHEY and CDR2 SVGAGI. This CDR3 is 14 amino acids long. V lost 7 bases, J lost 2 bases, and 13 bases lay in between. The CDR3 here is CASIPDRSTDTQYF. The CDR3 DNA follows: TGTGCCAGCATCCCGGACCGATCCACAGATACGCAGTATTTT.

V is TRBV19 and J is TRBJ1-4, with no clear D. Germline CDR1 reads LNHDA; CDR2 reads SQIVND (reference sequence). V lost 10 bases and J lost 4, with 16 bases in between. This CDR3 has 14 residues. As DNA, the CDR3 is TGTGCCACCAGCCCGACCGCCGTTAATGAAAAACTGTTTTTT. This translates into CATSPTAVNEKLFF.

The sample holds one count of this clone. The CDR3 protein is CASSGTGGPYSNQPQHF. In nucleotides, the CDR3 is TGTGCCAGCAGCGGGACAGGGGGTCCGTATAGCAATCAGCCCCAGCATTTT. This chain connects TRBV2 to TRBJ1-5; 11 bases are shared with TRBD1. There are 17 residues in the CDR3. Germline trimming cut 6 bases from V and 0 bases from J; bases unmatched to any gene: 7. CDR1 is SNHLY and CDR2 is FYNNEI in the germline V gene.

The genes are TRBV20-1 and TRBJ1-2, with D perhaps matching TRBD1 (6 bases). The V and J ends lost 1 base and 6 bases respectively, with 6 bases between them. CDR1 and CDR2 from the germline V gene are DFQATT and SNEGSKA (reference sequence). This CDR3 is built from 11 residues. As DNA, the CDR3 is TGCAGTGCTAGAGGGGACAATGGCTACACCTTC. Its translation is CSARGDNGYTF.

The rearrangement links TRBV27 to TRBJ1-6; no clear D gene. This CDR3 spans 14 amino acids. Germline CDR1 and CDR2: MNHEY and SMNVEV (reference sequence). V lost 2 bases to trimming and J lost 7 bases, with 9 bases between them. The CDR3 nucleotides are TGTGCCAGCAGTTTAGACGAGGTCAATTCACCCCTCCACTTT. It codes for CASSLDEVNSPLHF.

This chain connects TRBV7-2 to TRBJ2-2, with 11 bases that match TRBD1. Looked up from germline, CDR1 is SGHTA and CDR2 is FQGNSA. The junction had 1 base not matched to a gene; V was cut back by 3 bases and J by 4 bases. The CDR3 extends over 15 amino acids. CDR3 protein: CASSFGTGGTGELFF. The DNA of the CDR3 is TGTGCCAGCAGCTTCGGGACAGGGGGCACCGGGGAGCTGTTTTTT.

The genes are TRBV5-1 and TRBJ2-5; D is perhaps TRBD1 (6 bases). V was cut by 5 bases and J by 5 bases, with 13 bases left in between. The germline V gene has CDR1 SGHRS and CDR2 YFSETQ. This CDR3 contains 13 residues. The CDR3 reads CASRQGRRETQYF. CDR3 nucleotides: TGCGCCAGCAGACAGGGAAGGCGGGAGACCCAGTACTTC.

The rearrangement links TRBV6-2 or TRBV6-3 to TRBJ2-5, with TRBD2 identical over 11 bases. Trimming at V came to 5 bases and at J to 5 bases, leaving 10 bases not matched to a gene. Germline loops: CDR1 MNHEY, CDR2 SVGEGT. The CDR3 has 16 amino acids. In DNA form, the CDR3 reads TGTGCCAGCAGTCGGACTAGCGGGTCCTTGGGGGAGACCCAGTACTTC. It translates to CASSRTSGSLGETQYF.

This clone was seen a few times. The chain links TRBV10-3 to TRBJ1-1; 8 nucleotides line up with TRBD1. The J segment lost 4 bases and the V segment lost 10 bases, leaving 5 bases of the junction unmatched. The CDR3 has 12 amino acids. The germline gives CDR1 ENHRY, CDR2 SYGVKD. The CDR3 sequence is CATQGAGTEAFF. The CDR3 nucleotides are TGTGCCACCCAGGGGGCCGGCACTGAAGCTTTCTTT.

V gene TRBV7-8 combines with J gene TRBJ1-6; D gene uncertain. V was trimmed by 5 bases and J by 7 bases, leaving 21 bases between them. Germline loops: CDR1 SGHVS, CDR2 FQNEAQ. CDR3 length: 17 amino acids. As DNA, the CDR3 is TGTGCCAGCAGCATTTTCCGGGTCCCAACGTCAAATTCACCCCTCCACTTT. This codes for CASSIFRVPTSNSPLHF.

The chain employs TRBV6-1 and TRBJ2-1; 8 nucleotides match TRBD1. The CDR3 runs 14 residues. V trimming: 8 bases; J trimming: 2 bases; junction bases outside the gene matches: 5. Germline-derived CDR1 and CDR2 are MNHNS and SASEGT. CDR3 nucleotides: TGTGCCAGCGGACAGGGAACTACCTACAATGAGCAGTTCTTC. Its translation: CASGQGTTYNEQFF.

The chain links TRBV5-4 to TRBJ2-7; D is unclear. The V gene lost 0 bases and the J gene lost 1 base, with 2 bases spanning the gap. CDR1 is SGHNT and CDR2 is YYREEE in the germline V gene (reference sequence). The CDR3 is 12 amino acids. The CDR3 protein is CASSLESYEQYF. In nucleotides, the CDR3 is TGTGCCAGCAGCTTGGAATCCTACGAGCAGTACTTC.

CDR3: CASSLNTGGRQETQYF. CDR3 sequence (DNA): TGCGCCAGCAGCTTGAACACCGGCGGGAGACAAGAGACCCAGTACTTC. The chain carries TRBV5-1 and TRBJ2-5; 7 bases are shared with TRBD2. The trim removed 1 base at V and 2 bases at J, leaving 8 bases unmatched. Germline V gene lookup returns CDR1 SGHRS and CDR2 YFSETQ. The CDR3 sequence is 16 residues long. Variable domain in full (rest from reference TRBV5-1 and TRBJ2-5): KAGVTQTPRYLIKTRGQQVTLSCSPISGHRSVSWYQQTPGQGLQFLFEYFSETQRNKGNFPGRFSGRQFSNSRSEMNVSTLELGDSALYLCASSLNTGGRQETQYFGPGTRLLVL.

This sequence joins TRBV7-9 and TRBJ1-1, with D unresolved. Germline CDR1 and CDR2: SEHNR and FQNEAQ (reference sequence). The V end lost 4 bases, the J end lost 0 bases, and 9 bases lay between the germline ends. The length of the CDR3 is 14 residues. The CDR3 region is CASSWQSMNTEAFF. In nucleotides, the CDR3 is TGTGCCAGCAGCTGGCAGTCCATGAACACTGAAGCTTTCTTT.

This chain links TRBV30 with TRBJ2-1; 9 bases are shared with TRBD1. The CDR3 spans 11 residues. Trimming at V came to 1 base and at J to 12 bases, leaving 1 base not matched to a gene. In germline, CDR1 is GTSNPN, CDR2 SVGIG (reference sequence). The CDR3 region has the DNA TGTGCCTGGAGTGAGGGACAGGGGCAGTTCTTC. Translating gives CAWSEGQGQFF.

The chain employs TRBV2 and TRBJ1-1, with a weak D call TRBD1 (6 bases). The length of the CDR3 is 14 residues. Deletions cut 7 bases from V and 0 bases from J, with 12 bases between. Germline V gene data show CDR1 as SNHLY and CDR2 as FYNNEI. CDR3 in DNA: TGTGCCAGCACCGGACAGCCTCTGAACACTGAAGCTTTCTTT. Residues: CASTGQPLNTEAFF.

The V gene is TRBV6-1, the J gene TRBJ1-5, with a weak D call TRBD1 (5 bases). The germline gives CDR1 MNHNS, CDR2 SASEGT. The V end lost 2 bases, the J end lost 3 bases, and 8 bases lay between the germline ends. CDR3 size: 14 residues. CDR3 in DNA: TGTGCCAGCAGTGAAACAGGACCCAATCAGCCCCAGCATTTT. Translation gives CASSETGPNQPQHF.

The chain combines TRBV30 with TRBJ1-2, with TRBD1 identical over 9 bases. J lost 2 bases, V lost 4 bases, and 2 bases had no gene match. The CDR3 contains 13 residues. Germline assignment: CDR1 GTSNPN and CDR2 SVGIG (reference sequence). CDR3: CAWTGQGNYGYTF. The CDR3 DNA reads as TGTGCCTGGACGGGACAGGGAAACTATGGCTACACCTTC.

The V and J genes are TRBV11-3 and TRBJ2-1, with 9 bases that match TRBD2. CDR1 is SGHNT and CDR2 is YENEEA in the germline V gene. The CDR3 is 16 amino acids. With 1 base clipped from V and 4 bases from J, the junction kept 5 bases outside the gene matches. The CDR3 nucleotides are TGTGCCAGCAGCTTAGGGAGGAGCGGGGGGTACAATGAGCAGTTCTTC. Its protein is CASSLGRSGGYNEQFF.